One sample yielded the 9 T cell receptor beta chains listed below, sequenced in a study of CD8 T cells in ankylosing spondylitis. MiXCR was run by TCRdb on the 5' RACE reads, yielding one entry per CDR3 protein. The sample lists nearly 250,000 distinct CDR3 sequences; 30% to 35% were seen once. Sequenced: blood, either unsorted or a sorted T cell fraction (not recorded which). These receptors all come from a male donor with ankylosing spondylitis or in good health (not recorded which).

The J gene is TRBJ1-1, the V gene TRBV24-1, with D possibly being TRBD1 (6 bases). CDR3 length: 13 amino acids. V lost 7 bases, J lost 0 bases, and 8 bases lay in between. Germline V gene sequence: CDR1 KGHDR, CDR2 SFDVKD. The DNA for the CDR3 is TGTGCCACCAGGAACAGGGTGAACACTGAAGCTTTCTTT. It codes for CATRNRVNTEAFF.

A single count supports this clonotype. V gene TRBV15 combines with J gene TRBJ2-3, with 7 bases identical to TRBD1. Germline V CDR1 and CDR2: LNHNV, YYDKDF (reference sequence). The CDR3 length is 14 residues. The V and J ends lost 0 bases and 5 bases, in that order; junction bases with no gene match: 2. The CDR3 sequence is CATSRETGRDTQYF. CDR3 nucleotides: TGTGCCACCAGCAGAGAGACAGGGAGAGATACGCAGTATTTT.

The chain joins TRBV25-1 to TRBJ2-3; 7 nucleotides line up with TRBD2. CDR1 is MGHDK, CDR2 SYGVNS, per germline. CDR3 length equals 17 residues. V trimming: 3 bases; J trimming: 0 bases; junction bases outside the gene matches: 9. DNA for the CDR3: TGTGCCAGCAGTGATTACCGGCGGGGGACTAGCACAGATACGCAGTATTTT. It yields the protein CASSDYRRGTSTDTQYF.

This clonotype was counted between two and nine times. This sequence joins TRBV6-5 and TRBJ2-7, with unresolved D. V was shortened by 0 bases and J by 5 bases, with 8 bases between the two germline ends. CDR1 and CDR2 (germline): MNHEY, SVGAGI. The CDR3 contains 13 residues. The CDR3 sequence: CASSYSPDDEQYF. CDR3 in DNA: TGTGCCAGCAGTTACTCGCCTGATGACGAGCAGTACTTC.

Written as DNA, the CDR3 is TGTGCCAGCAGGGACCAGGCCGGTCCTAACTATGGCTACACCTTC. Protein product: CASRDQAGPNYGYTF. The chain uses TRBV6-1 and TRBJ1-2; no firm D call. The CDR3 contains 15 residues. Trimming shortened V by 6 bases and J by 0 bases, and 14 bases separated the two germline ends. CDR1 and CDR2 (germline): MNHNS, SASEGT.

This clonotype was found a few times. The chain is built from TRBV9 and TRBJ2-6, with D unresolved. The CDR3 length is 13 residues. CDR1 is SGDLS and CDR2 is YYNGEE in the germline V gene. V lost 0 bases, J lost 6 bases, and 4 bases lay in between. The chain's CDR3 is CASSVATANVLTF. CDR3 DNA: TGTGCCAGCAGCGTAGCTACGGCCAACGTCCTGACTTTC.

The V call is TRBV19, the J call TRBJ2-7; D gene ambiguous. V was shortened by 3 bases and J by 3 bases, with 15 bases between the two germline ends. CDR3 length: 15 amino acids. Per the germline V gene, CDR1 is LNHDA and CDR2 is SQIVND (reference sequence). In DNA form, the CDR3 reads TGTGCCAGTAGTATGCAACGCAGGCCGGACTACGAGCAGTACTTC. Translation gives CASSMQRRPDYEQYF.

V gene TRBV15 combines with J gene TRBJ2-5, with D tentatively TRBD1 or TRBD2 (6 bases each). Per germline, CDR1 LNHNV and CDR2 YYDKDF (reference sequence). This CDR3 comprises 13 residues. The ends were cut back, 8 bases at V and 5 bases at J, with 15 bases in the middle. CDR3 sequence reads: CATLGGAGETQYF. CDR3 sequence (DNA): TGTGCCACCTTGGGGGGCGCAGGGGAGACCCAGTACTTC.

This clonotype was counted only a few times. The genes are TRBV5-6 and TRBJ2-3; 8 bases map to TRBD1. This CDR3 spans 12 amino acids. Germline V gene lookup returns CDR1 SGHDT and CDR2 YYEEEE. With V trimmed by 5 bases and J by 9 bases, 5 bases remained unmatched. CDR3 amino acids: CASSKNRGTQYF. In DNA form, the CDR3 reads TGTGCCAGCAGTAAGAACAGGGGGACGCAGTATTTT.